The entry below describes one TCR beta chain. The data derive from a study of blood T cells in healthy people across ages. A J-beta primer mix and a sample-barcoded 5' primer were used in a second PCR of about 7 to 12 cycles. Every individual sample yielded 2.5 million or more paired-end reads (each containing CDR3). TCRdb reprocessed the 5' RACE reads via MiXCR and lists one record per CDR3 protein. This sample yields fewer than 2,000,000 distinct CDR3 sequences, of which 30% to 40% are seen a single time; roughly 12% belongs to the top ten. V lost 5 bases, J lost 7 bases, and 8 bases lay in between. The CDR3 consists of 11 residues. CDR1 is SEHNR and CDR2 is FQNEAQ in the germline V gene (reference sequence).

The source of this sequence is a woman aged 30 to 39 in good health. The J gene is TRBJ2-5, the V gene TRBV7-9, with D unresolved. Specimen: blood. CDR3 sequence (DNA): TGTGCCAGCAGCCTCCGGTCGACCCAGTACTTC. Translating it yields CASSLRSTQYF. Full variable domain (missing parts from reference TRBV7-9 and TRBJ2-5): DTGVSQNPRHKITKRGQNVTFRCDPISEHNRLYWYRQTLGQGPEFLTYFQNEAQLEKSRLLSDRFSAERPKGSFSTLEIQRTEQGDSAMYLCASSLRSTQYFGPGTRLLVL.